What follows describes a single T cell receptor beta chain. This clone was seen a single time. Its specific antigen is unknown. Qualities for individual bases were not recorded, and no much larger clone is one base off. One collaborating source in Seattle enrolled patients during active infection and followed them longitudinally through the course of disease. Each collaborating institution followed its own protocols to collect whole blood in K2EDTA tubes. Collaborator samples were shipped for TCRbeta analysis as frozen whole blood, isolated PBMCs, or DNA extracted from either sample type. This entry belongs to a study of blood T cell repertoires in COVID-19 (dated by TCRdb to 2019 to 2021). For the wider study: Samples from collaborators originated in the United States, Italy and Spain and spanned both the acute and convalescent phases of COVID-19. The material from the prospective study consisted of cDNA or gDNA derived from T cells, B-cell-depleted T cells, or PBMCs. Deeply sampled blood TCRbeta repertoires from subjects exposed to, actively infected with, or recovered from COVID-19 were included in the dataset. The repertoires were released in a freely available public database meant as a resource for research on the immune response to SARS-CoV-2. Samples were obtained from the ongoing ImmuneRACE study (first 160 participants) and from 1,254 subjects provided by 6 global collaborators. Nearly every sample came with metadata listing a de-identified subject ID, COVID-19 status, age in years and sex. HLA class I and class II types, where available, came from metadata supplied by the sample provider rather than from assay-based typing. Overall study outcomes, separate from this receptor: The quantity of clinical and demographic metadata differed by source and by participant and was supplied without curation.

CDR1 MDHEN and CDR2 SYDVKM were looked up in the germline V gene. The CDR3 contains 16 residues, cysteine and phenylalanine counted. CDR3 DNA is the only sequence kept; it has 48 bases, read in frame from the first base. Cut back by 5 bases and 0 bases, the V and J ends lie 17 bases apart. The immunoSEQ Assay, a bias-controlled multiplex PCR, was used to amplify TCRbeta CDR3 regions from genomic DNA. The original methods were these. The number of nucleated cells in each sample was estimated by amplification of reference gene primers within the assay. Sequence reads were collapsed and filtered to measure the absolute abundance of every unique TCRbeta CDR3 rearrangement. Productive Simpson clonality was computed per sample as the square root of Simpson's diversity index over productive rearrangements. Drawn from immuneACCESS, this table holds only the in-frame rearrangements with V and J called that TCRdb kept. Clones are partly lost; checked studies trace under half to an unresolved V gene and leave the rest unexplained. Clone size and V and J calls were adopted from that table, with D and trimming inferred from the DNA. The sample table lists about 260,000 clones, around 92% of them with a count of one. The ten largest clones add up to approximately 2.6% of the sample.

The rearranged chain carries TRBV28 and TRBJ2-7; a tentative D match to TRBD2 spans 5 bases. The sequenced sample was peripheral blood. This TCR derives from a person under 35 with COVID-19, enrolled during active disease. The DNA reads TGTGCCAGCAGTCGACTAAGCGGCAGAAGCTCCTACGAGCAGTACTTC. It translates as CASSRLSGRSSYEQYF.